A single sample is the source of the 12 T cell receptor beta chains below, sequenced in a study of T-cell memory formation after mild COVID-19. TCRdb recomputed calls from the 5' RACE reads with MiXCR, one row per CDR3 protein. The sample has roughly 200,000 distinct CDR3 sequences, 16% seen once; the top ten hold about 2%. Sequencing was performed on PBMCs or a T cell subset sorted from them (not recorded which). The receptors derive from an adult woman who had mild COVID-19 (a few samples of this study predate the infection). Cell type and time point are not known.

Only a few counts were recorded for this clonotype. The chain couples TRBV7-8 to TRBJ2-5; D possibly matches TRBD1 or TRBD2 (5 bases each). CDR3 size: 15 residues. The germline gives CDR1 SGHVS, CDR2 FQNEAQ. Trimming left V 4 bases short and J 2 bases short, with 14 bases between. CDR3 residues: CASSYRWETQETQYF. Written as DNA, the CDR3 is TGTGCCAGCAGCTACAGGTGGGAGACGCAAGAGACCCAGTACTTC.

This chain links TRBV25-1 with TRBJ2-1; weak D call: TRBD1 (6 bases). The CDR3 sequence is 15 residues long. Germline assignment: CDR1 MGHDK and CDR2 SYGVNS. The V end was cut by 8 bases, the J end by 7 bases, with 21 bases between. CDR3 nucleotide sequence: TGTGCCAGCCGGCCCGATGAGCGAGGGGGAAATGAGCAGTTCTTC. Residues: CASRPDERGGNEQFF.

This clonotype was picked up a small number of times. This chain uses TRBV7-2 with TRBJ2-2; TRBD2 agrees at 8 bases. This CDR3 comprises 17 residues. Trimming at V came to 5 bases and at J to 0 bases, leaving 8 bases not matched to a gene. Germline V gene data show CDR1 as SGHTA and CDR2 as FQGNSA. The DNA for the CDR3 is TGTGCCAGCAGCCCCCAGGGTAGCGGGGCGAACACCGGGGAGCTGTTTTTT. Amino acid sequence: CASSPQGSGANTGELFF.

The gene calls are TRBV6-1 and TRBJ1-1; 7 nucleotides agree with TRBD1. The germline CDR1 and CDR2 sequences are MNHNS and SASEGT. This CDR3 has 15 residues. Trimming removed 4 bases from V and 2 bases from J; junction bases left unmatched: 7. In DNA, the CDR3 is TGTGCCAGCAGTGCCTGGGACAGCGCAAACACTGAAGCTTTCTTT. Residues: CASSAWDSANTEAFF.

This sequence joins TRBV4-3 and TRBJ2-1, with 9 bases lining up with TRBD2. The germline gives CDR1 LGHNA, CDR2 YSLEER. The junction had 4 bases not matched to a gene; V was cut back by 4 bases and J by 0 bases. The CDR3 consists of 16 residues. The CDR3 DNA reads TGCGCCAGCAGCCGACTAGCGGTGAGCTCCTACAATGAGCAGTTCTTC. Translating it yields CASSRLAVSSYNEQFF.

This clonotype was observed a few times. This sequence joins TRBV5-6 and TRBJ2-7; 9 nucleotides line up with TRBD1. The V and J ends lost 3 bases and 2 bases, in that order; junction bases with no gene match: 6. Germline V CDR1 and CDR2: SGHDT, YYEEEE. The CDR3 consists of 15 residues. The CDR3 reads CASSYRDREPYEQYF. CDR3 bases: TGTGCCAGCAGCTACCGGGACAGGGAGCCCTACGAGCAGTACTTC.

This clonotype was observed many times. This chain connects TRBV7-9 to TRBJ2-3; D unresolved. Trimming removed 5 bases from V and 14 bases from J, with 17 bases in between. The CDR3 totals 12 residues. Looked up from germline, CDR1 is SEHNR and CDR2 is FQNEAQ (reference sequence). CDR3 nucleotides: TGTGCCAGCAGCCTTGTCGAGTCGAGTCGGTATTTT. Protein product: CASSLVESSRYF.

CDR3 sequence: CASNVAGHNSPLHF. CDR3 coding DNA: TGTGCCAGCAACGTAGCAGGCCATAATTCACCCCTCCACTTT. The chain couples TRBV12-3 or TRBV12-4 to TRBJ1-6; D gene uncertain. The germline V and J ends were trimmed by 7 bases and 5 bases, with 12 bases remaining between them. The length of the CDR3 is 14 residues.

This clonotype has only a few counts. The gene calls are TRBV12-3 or TRBV12-4 and TRBJ2-7; possibly TRBD1 for D (6 bases). CDR3 length: 14 amino acids. Trimming removed 2 bases from V and 5 bases from J, with 13 bases in between. The CDR3 bases are TGTGCCAGCAGTTTACGGCAGGGGAACCACGAGCAGTACTTC. Protein sequence: CASSLRQGNHEQYF.

The chain is built from TRBV5-5 and TRBJ2-1; perhaps TRBD2 as D (5 bases). Germline V gene lookup returns CDR1 SGHKS and CDR2 YYEKEE (reference sequence). CDR3 length: 16 amino acids. Trimming left V 2 bases short and J 0 bases short, with 12 bases between. DNA for the CDR3: TGTGCCAGCAGCTTAGGTGAGGGTAGCTCCTACAATGAGCAGTTCTTC. The encoded protein is CASSLGEGSSYNEQFF.

At least ten counts were recorded for this clonotype. V gene TRBV7-8 combines with J gene TRBJ2-1; D is undetermined. Germline-derived CDR1 and CDR2 are SGHVS and FQNEAQ. V was pared by 5 bases and J by 0 bases, with 11 bases between. There are 15 residues in the CDR3. The CDR3 DNA reads TGTGCCAGCAGCCGGTCGGTAAGCTCCTACAATGAGCAGTTCTTC. It yields the protein CASSRSVSSYNEQFF.

The chain recombines TRBV9 with TRBJ2-3; the D gene is possibly TRBD2 (6 bases). CDR1 and CDR2 from the germline V gene are SGDLS and YYNGEE. This CDR3 has 16 residues. V dropped 2 bases and J dropped 3 bases, with 16 bases sitting between them. The CDR3 protein is CASSVSGNLGTDTQYF. The CDR3, as DNA: TGTGCCAGCAGCGTTAGCGGAAACTTGGGGACAGATACGCAGTATTTT.